This T cell receptor (beta chain) was obtained from a study of blood T cell repertoires in COVID-19. Overall study: Both acute and convalescent COVID-19 samples were obtained from the United States, Italy and Spain. Sample material is recorded as cDNA or gDNA derived from T cells, B-cell-depleted T cells, or PBMCs.

TCRdb's copy holds only in-frame clones and misses some; the assay was immunoSEQ multiplex PCR. The sample includes approximately 150,000 clones, about 88% of them seen just once. This clone was picked up a small number of times. Clinical histories supplied by participants themselves formed the basis of cohort assignment. The origin of this receptor is a human donor with acute COVID-19. The donor label of this sample is uncertain. The sequenced material came from PBMCs or T cells enriched from blood (not recorded which).

The CDR3 sequence: CASSARSSGGVTGELFF. CDR3 nucleotides: TGTGCCAGCAGTGCTCGAAGTAGCGGGGGAGTCACCGGGGAGCTGTTTTTT. The chain joins TRBV2 to TRBJ2-2; TRBD2 aligns across 9 bases. The germline gives CDR1 SNHLY, CDR2 FYNNEI. After removal of 4 bases from V and 4 bases from J, the junction contained 10 bases not matched to a gene. The CDR3 consists of 17 residues.